This paragraph covers one T cell receptor (beta chain) sequence. These data come from a study of blood T cell repertoires in COVID-19. Study-level information: T cells, B-cell-depleted T cells, or PBMCs supplied cDNA or gDNA.

This CDR3 is built from 18 residues. Deletions cut 0 bases from V and 2 bases from J, with 15 bases between. Only in-frame clones appear in the TCRdb table, and some are missing; sequencing was by immunoSEQ multiplex PCR. The sample yields around 94,000 clones, 70% to 90% seen once. The V call is TRBV5-3, the J call TRBJ1-6; D is possibly TRBD1 (5 bases). TRBV5-3 carries the ORF label, with uncertain function. The TCR sequence derives from a man between 50 and 59 years old with active or convalescent COVID-19. The sample taken for sequencing was peripheral blood. The CDR3 here is CARSLAGRQGPYNSPLHF. The CDR3 DNA follows: TGTGCCAGAAGCTTGGCGGGGAGGCAGGGCCCCTATAATTCACCCCTCCACTTT.